These T cell receptor beta chains were read from a single sample in a study of T cells in Graves' hyperthyroidism and ophthalmopathy. TCRdb independently ran MiXCR on the multiplex PCR reads; one entry per CDR3 protein. Here the sample spans fewer than 400,000 distinct CDR3 sequences, over 12% being singletons. Sequencing was carried out using blood. The source of these receptors is a man aged 50 or older with Graves' ophthalmopathy. The CDR3 runs from the conserved cysteine through the conserved F or W. The D gene is left open where the match is weak. A row's size may be missing; if present it is once, few, many or a size class.

j_gene	d_gene	v_gene	abundance	CDR3aa	CDR3nt
TRBJ2-1	-	TRBV5-1	few	CASSLEGDYNEQFF	TGCGCCAGCAGCTTGGAGGGGGACTACAATGAGCAGTTCTTC
TRBJ1-3	TRBD1	TRBV18	-	CASSPTKQGLLAGNTIYF	TGTGCCAGCTCACCCACGAAACAGGGGTTGCTTGCCGGAAACACCATATATTTT
TRBJ2-1	-	TRBV20-1	few	CSATWDNEQFF	TGCAGTGCCACGTGGGACAATGAGCAGTTCTTC
TRBJ1-6	-	TRBV5-8	few	CASSLRGTSYNSPLHF	TGTGCCAGCAGCTTGAGAGGGACCTCCTATAATTCACCCCTCCACTTT
TRBJ1-4	-	TRBV27	-	CVSRNISTNEKLFF	TGTGTCAGCAGAAACATCTCAACTAATGAAAAACTGTTTTTT
TRBJ1-2	-	TRBV27	many	CASRIQPQGSYGYTF	TGTGCCAGCAGAATCCAACCTCAGGGCTCCTATGGCTACACCTTC
TRBJ2-5	TRBD1	TRBV11-2	many	CASNTGTGGLETQYF	TGTGCCAGCAACACCGGGACAGGGGGATTAGAGACCCAGTACTTC
TRBJ1-5	-	TRBV4-1	-	CASSQVGKRGGNQPQHF	TGCGCCAGCAGCCAAGTGGGGAAGAGGGGTGGCAATCAGCCCCAGCATTTT
TRBJ2-5	TRBD2	TRBV20-1	few	CSGTLLAGETQYF	TGCAGTGGGACCTTACTAGCGGGAGAGACCCAGTACTTC
TRBJ2-5	-	TRBV3-1	many	CASRDRQQQETQYF	TGTGCCAGCCGCGACCGGCAGCAACAAGAGACCCAGTACTTC
TRBJ2-3	-	TRBV6-1	few	CASMTGIAAQYF	TGTGCCAGCATGACAGGGATAGCGGCGCAGTATTTT
TRBJ2-7	TRBD2	TRBV10-1	-	CASSESGRGYEQYF	TGCGCCAGCAGTGAGTCGGGGAGGGGATACGAGCAGTACTTC
TRBJ2-2	TRBD1	TRBV11-2	few	CASSLGDRGLGGELFF	TGTGCCAGCAGCTTAGGGGACAGGGGGCTTGGCGGGGAGCTGTTTTTT
TRBJ2-1	TRBD2	TRBV20-1	many	CSALGLASNNEQFF	TGCAGTGCCCTCGGACTAGCGTCGAACAATGAGCAGTTCTTC
TRBJ2-7	-	TRBV5-1	many	CASSLPNDYEQYF	TGCGCCAGCAGCTTGCCCAACGACTACGAGCAGTACTTC
TRBJ2-1	TRBD2	TRBV5-1	many	CASSFDPGLAEGSSYNEQFF	TGCGCCAGCAGCTTCGATCCGGGACTAGCGGAGGGAAGCTCCTACAATGAGCAGTTCTTC
TRBJ2-2	TRBD2	TRBV30	many	CAWSSSGRGGELFF	TGTGCCTGGAGTTCGAGCGGGAGAGGCGGGGAGCTGTTTTTT
TRBJ1-2	-	TRBV27	few	CASSLTPTANYGYTF	TGTGCCAGCAGTTTAACACCGACAGCTAACTATGGCTACACCTTC
TRBJ2-7	TRBD1	TRBV6-1	many	CASNDRGLRYEQYF	TGTGCCAGCAACGACAGGGGGCTACGCTACGAGCAGTACTTC
TRBJ2-1	-	TRBV2	many	CASNRGREQFF	TGTGCCAGCAATCGGGGGCGTGAGCAGTTCTTC
TRBJ1-1	-	TRBV4-2	many	CASSQAASRNTEAFF	TGTGCCAGCAGCCAAGCGGCGAGCCGTAACACTGAAGCTTTCTTT
TRBJ2-5	-	TRBV7-2	many	CASSDNPGLGWETQYF	TGTGCCAGCAGCGATAATCCGGGATTGGGGTGGGAGACCCAGTACTTC
TRBJ2-7	TRBD2	TRBV6-1	-	CASRRGAACEQYF	TGTGCCAGCAGGCGGGGGGCAGCCTGCGAGCAGTACTTC
TRBJ2-3	-	TRBV4-2	many	CASSDRAATDTQYF	TGTGCCAGCAGCGATAGAGCGGCCACAGATACGCAGTATTTT
TRBJ1-5	TRBD1	TRBV27	many	CASSSTYPGQTNQPQHF	TGTGCCAGCAGTTCTACCTATCCGGGACAGACGAATCAGCCCCAGCATTTT
TRBJ1-1	TRBD1	TRBV30	many	CACNVDRVDTEAFF	TGTGCCTGCAACGTGGACAGGGTGGACACTGAAGCTTTCTTT
TRBJ1-3	-	TRBV6-1	many	CASRFSGNTIYF	TGTGCCAGCCGTTTCTCTGGAAACACCATATATTTT
TRBJ1-1	TRBD1	TRBV7-9	many	CASSAYNRGFTEAFF	TGTGCCAGCAGCGCATATAACAGGGGGTTCACTGAAGCTTTCTTT
TRBJ2-3	-	TRBV7-8	many	CASSVGQSTDTQYF	TGTGCCAGCAGCGTAGGACAGAGCACAGATACGCAGTATTTT
TRBJ2-3	-	TRBV11-3	many	CASSSQYTDTQYF	TGTGCCAGCAGCTCCCAATACACAGATACGCAGTATTTT
TRBJ2-1	TRBD2	TRBV7-2	many	CASRLGQGLAGAGGQFF	TGTGCCAGCAGACTAGGACAGGGACTAGCGGGAGCGGGAGGGCAGTTCTTC
TRBJ2-3	-	TRBV7-3	-	CASSLQGWDTDTQYF	TGTGCCAGCAGCCTACAGGGTTGGGACACAGATACGCAGTATTTT
TRBJ2-1	TRBD2	TRBV5-1	many	CASSIGTSGRVNEQFF	TGCGCCAGCAGCATCGGGACTAGCGGGAGGGTCAATGAGCAGTTCTTC
TRBJ2-1	TRBD2	TRBV11-3	many	CASSLASGYMYEQFF	TGTGCCAGCAGCTTAGCTAGCGGGTATATGTATGAGCAGTTCTTC
TRBJ2-2	-	TRBV20-1	-	CSARGYLAGINTGELFF	TGCAGTGCTAGAGGGTATTTGGCAGGGATAAACACCGGGGAGCTGTTTTTT
TRBJ2-7	TRBD1	TRBV2	few	CASRSGTGGLDLTYEQYF	TGTGCCAGCAGGTCGGGAACAGGGGGTTTGGACTTAACCTACGAGCAGTACTTC
TRBJ2-7	TRBD1	TRBV7-9	many	CASSEPGQPYEQYF	TGTGCCAGCAGCGAACCGGGACAGCCCTACGAGCAGTACTTC
TRBJ2-1	-	TRBV7-9	-	CASSLVGLSNEQFF	TGTGCCAGCAGCTTAGTTGGTCTTTCAAATGAGCAGTTCTTC
TRBJ2-6	-	TRBV10-3	few	CAISESRAASSGANVLTF	TGTGCCATCAGTGAGTCTCGGGCGGCGTCCTCTGGGGCCAACGTCCTGACTTTC
TRBJ1-4	TRBD1	TRBV29-1	few	CSVIGGQGGEKLFF	TGCAGCGTGATTGGAGGGCAGGGGGGTGAAAAACTGTTTTTT
TRBJ2-5	-	TRBV11-2	many	CASSLEPTGTQYF	TGTGCCAGCAGCTTAGAACCTACGGGGACCCAGTACTTC
TRBJ2-1	TRBD2	TRBV19	-	CASRREGVRNEQFF	TGTGCCAGTAGGCGGGAGGGCGTTCGGAATGAGCAGTTCTTC